This T cell receptor beta chain originates from a study of response to subunit inactivated influenza vaccine. Study results and limitations: Authors proposed each seasonal influenza vaccination draws in few new T cells.

Germline V CDR1 and CDR2: SEHNR, FQNEAQ (reference sequence). CDR3 length: 15 amino acids. With 1 base removed from V and 3 bases from J, the gap between germline ends came to 11 bases. In regard to this clonotype: The antigen is unknown.

In TCRdb, the RT-PCR reads were re-called with MiXCR into one record per CDR3 protein. The sample yields 700,000 to 800,000 distinct CDR3 sequences, about 18% seen once. The specimen comprised PBMCs from blood, sampled roughly 5 days after vaccination. The sequence was collected from a middle-aged man who received an inactivated influenza vaccine. The chain has TRBV7-9 and TRBJ2-3; D may be TRBD1 (6 bases). CDR3 residues: CASSLGTVLTDTQYF. The DNA of the CDR3 is TGTGCCAGCAGCTTAGGGACAGTTCTGACAGATACGCAGTATTTT.